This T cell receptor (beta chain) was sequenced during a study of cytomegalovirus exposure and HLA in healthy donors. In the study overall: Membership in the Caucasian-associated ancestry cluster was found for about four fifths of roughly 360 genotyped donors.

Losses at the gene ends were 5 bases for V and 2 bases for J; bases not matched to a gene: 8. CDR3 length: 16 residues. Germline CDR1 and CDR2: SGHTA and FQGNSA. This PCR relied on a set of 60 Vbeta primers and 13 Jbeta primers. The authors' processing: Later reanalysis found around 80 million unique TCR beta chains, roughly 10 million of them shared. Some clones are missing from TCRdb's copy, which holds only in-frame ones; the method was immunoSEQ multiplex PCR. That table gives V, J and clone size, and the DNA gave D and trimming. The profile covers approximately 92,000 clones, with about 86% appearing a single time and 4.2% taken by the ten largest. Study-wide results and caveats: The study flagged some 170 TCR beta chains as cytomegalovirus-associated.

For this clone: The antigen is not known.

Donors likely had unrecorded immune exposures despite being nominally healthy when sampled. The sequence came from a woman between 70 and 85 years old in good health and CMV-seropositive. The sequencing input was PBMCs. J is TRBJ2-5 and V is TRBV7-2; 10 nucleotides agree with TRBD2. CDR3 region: CASSPPGLAPQETQYF. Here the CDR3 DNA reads TGTGCCAGCAGCCCGCCGGGACTAGCGCCTCAAGAGACCCAGTACTTC.